Described below is a single T cell receptor (beta chain) sequence and its context. The data were obtained in a study of Tregs in tolerant kidney transplant recipients. Germline V gene sequence: CDR1 MDHEN, CDR2 SYDVKM. V was trimmed by 3 bases and J by 7 bases, leaving 13 bases between them. The CDR3 is 14 residues long. This table comes from immunoSEQ multiplex PCR, and its TCRdb copy is limited to in-frame clones, with some not included. The sample consists of tens of thousands of clones, 85% to 90% of them appearing once. The chain combines TRBV28 with TRBJ2-1, with D maybe TRBD2 (6 bases). The input for sequencing was CD4+ T cells from blood, taken before the transplant. The origin of this receptor is a human donor who received a combined kidney and bone marrow transplant. For the CDR3, the DNA is TGTGCCAGCAGTTTGGAGGGCCTGTGGAATGAGCAGTTCTTC. Translated, it gives CASSLEGLWNEQFF.